These 29 T cell receptor beta chains were sequenced from one sample in a study of cytomegalovirus exposure and HLA in healthy donors. Researchers ran the PCR with 60 Vbeta and 13 Jbeta primers. The method was immunoSEQ multiplex PCR; TCRdb's version includes in-frame clones alone and lacks a portion of them. The sample holds roughly 89,000 clones, 65% to 85% seen once. The sequenced sample was PBMCs. These receptors were obtained from a man aged 18-30 years in good health and CMV-seronegative.

The chain carries TRBV29-1 and TRBJ2-7, with TRBD1 matching over 8 bases. The CDR3 runs to 13 residues. V trimming: 6 bases; J trimming: 4 bases; junction bases outside the gene matches: 8. Germline CDR1 and CDR2: SQVTM and ANQGSEA. This chain's CDR3 is CSVTRQGRYEQYF. The CDR3, as DNA: TGCAGCGTGACACGACAGGGGAGGTACGAGCAGTACTTC.

This clone was detected only once. The V call is TRBV6-1, the J call TRBJ2-7; 12 nucleotides agree with TRBD1. The ends lost 6 bases at V and 6 bases at J; junction bases unmatched: 3. Germline CDR1 is MNHNS and CDR2 is SASEGT. This CDR3 is built from 13 residues. DNA for the CDR3: TGTGCCAGCAGCGGGACAGGGGGCGGCGAGCAGTACTTC. This translates into CASSGTGGGEQYF.

The rearrangement joins TRBV12-2 to TRBJ2-7; the table's D call, TRBD1, was not checked against the DNA. TRBV12-2 is a documented pseudogene. This CDR3 is built from 21 residues. The DNA of the CDR3 is TGTGCAAGTCGCTTAGTAGTTTCGATGGGCAGGGGGTCCGGTATTTCCTACGAGCAGTACTTC. This codes for CASRLVVSMGRGSGISYEQYF.

This clone came up a few times. The V and J genes are TRBV11-2 and TRBJ2-3; TRBD1 is a possible D gene (6 bases). The CDR3 contains 16 residues. V was shortened by 3 bases and J by 1 base, with 14 bases between the two germline ends. CDR1 is SGHAT and CDR2 is FQNNGV in the germline V gene. For the CDR3, the DNA is TGTGCCAGCAGCTTTGGTTCGACAGGAGGCACAGATACGCAGTATTTT. Encoded protein: CASSFGSTGGTDTQYF.

J is TRBJ2-3 and V is TRBV7-3, with 7 positions matching TRBD2. The CDR3 is 15 amino acids. With V trimmed by 2 bases and J by 11 bases, 13 bases remained unmatched. Germline CDR1 reads SGHTA; CDR2 reads FQGTGA. The CDR3 is CASSLLGPDGEGQYF. The CDR3 DNA sequence: TGTGCCAGCAGCTTATTAGGTCCGGATGGGGAGGGGCAGTATTTT.

The rearrangement links TRBV25-1 to TRBJ1-4; D is ambiguous. With 5 bases removed from V and 1 base from J, the gap between germline ends came to 14 bases. The CDR3 length is 16 residues. Germline CDR1 is MGHDK and CDR2 is SYGVNS. For the CDR3, the DNA is TGTGCCAGCAGTCGGGTGAGGCGGGGAACTAATGAAAAACTGTTTTTT. Protein: CASSRVRRGTNEKLFF.

The chain is built from TRBV29-1 and TRBJ1-1, with TRBD1 as a possible D gene (6 bases). The germline gives CDR1 SQVTM, CDR2 ANQGSEA. This CDR3 comprises 13 residues. V lost 8 bases, J lost 3 bases, and 16 bases lay in between. This CDR3 is CSLGGRGDTEAFF. The CDR3 DNA reads as TGCAGCTTGGGGGGGCGCGGGGACACTGAAGCTTTCTTT.

This clone has only a few counts. The CDR3 loop is CASSLGAEQYF. Here the CDR3 DNA reads TGTGCCAGCAGTTTAGGGGCCGAGCAGTACTTC. This sequence joins TRBV27 and TRBJ2-7; TRBD1 is a possible D gene (5 bases). This CDR3 spans 11 amino acids. From germline, CDR1 is MNHEY and CDR2 SMNVEV (reference sequence). The V gene lost 2 bases and the J gene lost 6 bases, with 5 bases spanning the gap.

The J gene is TRBJ1-2, the V gene TRBV12-5; 7 bases line up with TRBD1. Unmatched junction bases numbered 4, after V lost 6 bases and J lost 3 bases. CDR3 length: 13 amino acids. CDR1 LGHNT and CDR2 FRNRAP come from the germline V gene. CDR3 bases: TGTGCTAGTGGACGACAGGGCGACTATGGCTACACCTTC. This codes for CASGRQGDYGYTF.

The genes are TRBV4-2 and TRBJ1-5; the D is unclear. The CDR3 contains 16 residues. Germline lookup yields CDR1 LGHNA and CDR2 YNFKEQ. Trimming pared 0 bases from V and 0 bases from J, leaving 9 bases between. Here the CDR3 reads CASSQDKIGSNQPQHF. CDR3 nucleotides: TGTGCCAGCAGCCAAGATAAGATCGGTAGCAATCAGCCCCAGCATTTT.

This clone was seen more than once but under ten times. This sample also contains other DNA sequences that code for the same CDR3. V usage is TRBV29-1 and J usage is TRBJ1-2; tentative D call: TRBD1 (5 bases). V was clipped by 1 base and J by 8 bases, with 17 bases between them. The germline V gene has CDR1 SQVTM and CDR2 ANQGSEA. The CDR3 loop spans 14 amino acids. CDR3 sequence (DNA): TGCAGCGTTGAAGTGGGGCCCCGGGGGGGAGGCTACACCTTC. Protein: CSVEVGPRGGGYTF.

J is TRBJ1-5 and V is TRBV19; 7 bases are a match to TRBD1. The V and J ends lost 5 bases and 3 bases, in that order; junction bases with no gene match: 13. CDR1 is LNHDA, CDR2 SQIVND, per germline (reference sequence). The CDR3 totals 17 residues. The CDR3 protein is CASSPYRGSEDNQPQHF. DNA of the CDR3: TGTGCCAGTAGTCCCTACAGGGGCTCGGAGGACAATCAGCCCCAGCATTTT.

This clone was recorded once. This chain links TRBV7-9 with TRBJ2-5, with TRBD2 as a possible D gene (6 bases). This CDR3 has 13 residues. The V end was cut by 4 bases, the J end by 5 bases, with 11 bases between. Per the germline V gene, CDR1 is SEHNR and CDR2 is FQNEAQ (reference sequence). The CDR3 DNA sequence: TGTGCCAGCAGCTCGGGACTGCCGGAGACCCAGTACTTC. Its protein is CASSSGLPETQYF.

This clone is labeled large. The chain uses TRBV19 and TRBJ2-6, with TRBD1 matching over 9 bases. The junction had 5 bases not matched to a gene; V was cut back by 7 bases and J by 1 base. This CDR3 has 16 amino acids. Germline V gives CDR1 LNHDA, CDR2 SQIVND (reference sequence). CDR3 sequence reads: CASTTGGASGANVLTF. The CDR3 DNA is TGTGCCAGTACCACAGGGGGCGCATCTGGGGCCAACGTCCTGACTTTC.

The chain links TRBV27 to TRBJ2-3; D possibly corresponds to TRBD2 (6 bases). The CDR3 is made up of 15 amino acids. From germline, CDR1 is MNHEY and CDR2 SMNVEV (reference sequence). Trimming left V 0 bases short and J 4 bases short, with 11 bases between. The CDR3 loop is CASSLSVQRADTQYF. In DNA, the CDR3 is TGTGCCAGCAGTTTATCGGTCCAGCGGGCAGATACGCAGTATTTT.

J is TRBJ2-1 and V is TRBV6-1, with TRBD2 matching 15 bases. Germline V gene lookup returns CDR1 MNHNS and CDR2 SASEGT. This CDR3 contains 14 residues. Unmatched junction bases numbered 5, after V lost 8 bases and J lost 9 bases. This CDR3 reads CASRGLAGGGEQFF. The CDR3 coding sequence is TGTGCCAGCCGGGGACTAGCGGGGGGCGGTGAGCAGTTCTTC.

This clone has just a few counts. The V call is TRBV10-3, the J call TRBJ2-7; 9 bases are a match to TRBD1. CDR1 and CDR2 (germline): ENHRY, SYGVKD. The CDR3 is 14 amino acids. J was trimmed by 0 bases and V by 8 bases; bases with no gene match: 5. CDR3 protein: CAIAGQGSSYEQYF. The CDR3 coding sequence is TGTGCCATCGCGGGACAGGGCAGCTCCTACGAGCAGTACTTC.

V gene TRBV18 combines with J gene TRBJ1-1; 7 bases are shared with TRBD1. The germline gives CDR1 KGHSH, CDR2 LQKENI. The CDR3 totals 14 residues. V shed 1 base, J shed 7 bases, and the junction held 6 bases outside the gene matches. CDR3 sequence: CASSPQGAKVEAFF. The CDR3 region has the DNA TGTGCCAGCTCACCACAGGGGGCTAAGGTTGAAGCTTTCTTT.

This clone was seen a single time. In DNA, the CDR3 is TGCGCCAGCAGCTTGGAAGCTAGCGCTTCTGGTGCTGAGCAGTTCTTC. This gives the protein CASSLEASASGAEQFF. The chain has TRBV5-1 and TRBJ2-1, with TRBD2 as a possible D gene (6 bases). The CDR3 is 16 residues long. V was cut by 0 bases and J by 9 bases, with 19 bases left in between. CDR1 and CDR2 (germline): SGHRS, YFSETQ.

The J gene is TRBJ1-1, the V gene TRBV18; 11 bases map to TRBD1. The V and J ends lost 1 base and 4 bases, in that order; junction bases with no gene match: 8. The CDR3 has 17 residues. CDR1 and CDR2 from the germline V gene are KGHSH and LQKENI. The CDR3: CASSPRGTGGSSTEAFF. As DNA, the CDR3 is TGTGCCAGCTCACCACGAGGGACAGGGGGTAGCAGCACTGAAGCTTTCTTT. The full variable domain, rest sourced from reference TRBV18 and TRBJ1-1, is NAGVMQNPRHLVRRRGQEARLRCSPMKGHSHVYWYRQLPEEGLKFMVYLQKENIIDESGMPKERFSAEFPKEGPSILRIQQVVRGDSAAYFCASSPRGTGGSSTEAFFGQGTRLTVV.

This chain joins TRBV19 and TRBJ1-2; no firm D call. The CDR3 runs to 14 residues. V lost 7 bases, J lost 4 bases, and 16 bases lay in between. Germline V gene sequence: CDR1 LNHDA, CDR2 SQIVND (reference sequence). CDR3 sequence (DNA): TGTGCCAGTAACCGAGATCGCGGATTCTATGGCTACACCTTC. This gives the protein CASNRDRGFYGYTF.

This clone showed up just once. J is TRBJ2-7 and V is TRBV13; 9 bases line up with TRBD1. V lost 5 bases, J lost 6 bases, and 2 bases stayed unmatched. The CDR3 contains 12 residues. Germline CDR1 is PRHDT and CDR2 is FYEKMQ (reference sequence). The CDR3 here is CASSPGQGEQYF. The CDR3 DNA reads as TGTGCCAGCAGCCCGGGACAGGGCGAGCAGTACTTC.

The chain employs TRBV6-1 and TRBJ2-1; no firm D call. Germline V gives CDR1 MNHNS, CDR2 SASEGT. This CDR3 comprises 13 residues. V was trimmed by 4 bases and J by 4 bases, leaving 8 bases between them. CDR3 nucleotides: TGTGCCAGCAGTGTTGAGAGTTACAATGAGCAGTTCTTC. Translation: CASSVESYNEQFF.

The V gene is TRBV10-1, the J gene TRBJ2-2; D possibly corresponds to TRBD1 (6 bases). CDR1 is WNHNN and CDR2 is SYGVQD in the germline V gene (reference sequence). Trimming removed 0 bases from V and 3 bases from J, with 11 bases in between. The CDR3 covers 16 residues. The CDR3 loop reads CASSESQGYYTGELFF. In DNA, the CDR3 is TGCGCCAGCAGTGAGTCACAGGGATATTACACCGGGGAGCTGTTTTTT.

V usage is TRBV6-1 and J usage is TRBJ2-3; 7 bases are shared with TRBD1. The CDR3 totals 14 residues. The ends lost 7 bases at V and 4 bases at J; junction bases unmatched: 8. The germline gives CDR1 MNHNS, CDR2 SASEGT. In DNA, the CDR3 is TGTGCCAGCAACCACGACAGGGTAGCAGATACGCAGTATTTT. Translated: CASNHDRVADTQYF.

This clone came up once. The rearrangement joins TRBV18 to TRBJ1-4; D is possibly TRBD1 (6 bases). Germline CDR1 and CDR2: KGHSH and LQKENI. The V end was cut by 3 bases, the J end by 8 bases, with 10 bases between. This CDR3 has 13 amino acids. The CDR3 DNA follows: TGTGCCAGCTCACCGGCACAGGGCGAAAAACTGTTTTTT. This encodes CASSPAQGEKLFF.

As regards this clone: A far larger clone is one nucleotide away, so this likely arose from a read error. The rearrangement links TRBV2 to TRBJ1-5; a weak D match, TRBD1 (5 bases). The CDR3 extends over 14 amino acids. The ends were cut back, 5 bases at V and 2 bases at J, with 10 bases in the middle. Germline V gives CDR1 SNHLY, CDR2 FYNNEI. In DNA, the CDR3 is TGTGCCAGCAGTCCGACAGCTGGCAATCAGCCCCAGCATTTT. This translates into CASSPTAGNQPQHF. Full variable domain (rest looked up from reference TRBV2 and TRBJ1-5): EPEVTQTPSHQVTQMGQEVILRCVPISNHLYFYWYRQILGQKVEFLVSFYNNEISEKSEIFDDQFSVERPDGSNFTLKIRSTKLEDSAMYFCASSPTAGNQPQHFGDGTRLSIL.

Only one count was recorded for this clone. The rearrangement links TRBV9 to TRBJ1-3; possible D gene TRBD1, 5 bases. CDR1 is SGDLS, CDR2 YYNGEE, per germline. The CDR3 loop spans 16 amino acids. The V and J ends lost 0 bases and 0 bases respectively, with 10 bases between them. CDR3 in DNA: TGTGCCAGCAGCGTAGGGAGACAGAGCTCTGGAAACACCATATATTTT. Translating gives CASSVGRQSSGNTIYF.

The chain couples TRBV28 to TRBJ2-7; D is possibly TRBD1 (5 bases). The CDR3 consists of 13 residues. V lost 5 bases, J lost 3 bases, and 11 bases lay in between. The germline gives CDR1 MDHEN, CDR2 SYDVKM. CDR3 amino acids: CASSKGHNYEQYF. The CDR3 region has the DNA TGTGCCAGCAGTAAAGGACACAACTACGAGCAGTACTTC.